These T cell receptor beta chains were read from a single sample in a study of shared clonotypes between healthy human individuals. Only in-frame clones appear in the TCRdb table, and some are missing; sequencing was by immunoSEQ multiplex PCR. The sample carries about 1.1 million clones, about 80% recorded once. Sequenced: memory CD4+ T cells from PBMCs. The source is a man younger than 30 in good health. Some clones in this sample may be carry-over from other donors' samples. Each CDR3 is given with its conserved first and last residue. The D gene is left open where the match is weak. A row's size may be missing; if present it is once, few, many or a size class.

size: .; V: TRBV21-1; J: TRBJ1-2; D: .; DNA: TGTGCCAGCAGCCGGGACAGGGGTTACTATGGCTACACCTTC; CDR3: CASSRDRGYYGYTF
size: .; V: TRBV9; J: TRBJ1-3; D: .; DNA: TGTGCCAGCAGCCCTAGACAGGCTTCTGGAAACACCATATATTTT; CDR3: CASSPRQASGNTIYF
size: .; V: TRBV9; J: TRBJ2-1; D: .; DNA: TGTGCCAGCAGCGTAGTCGGCGGCCCCTACAATGAGCAGTTCTTC; CDR3: CASSVVGGPYNEQFF
size: .; V: TRBV10-2; J: TRBJ1-2; D: .; DNA: TGCGCCAGCAGCGGGGAGCCCTATGGCTACACCTTC; CDR3: CASSGEPYGYTF
size: .; V: TRBV5-1; J: TRBJ1-1; D: .; DNA: TGCGCCAGCACCGACGGGGGGTGGGTCACTGAAGCTTTCTTT; CDR3: CASTDGGWVTEAFF
size: few; V: TRBV6-5; J: TRBJ1-2; D: TRBD1; DNA: TGTGCCAGCAGTACTGGGACAGGGGTCTATGGCTACACCTTC; CDR3: CASSTGTGVYGYTF
size: .; V: TRBV19; J: TRBJ1-1; D: TRBD1; DNA: TGTGCCAGTAGTAGGGGACAGACTAAGAACACTGAAGCTTTCTTT; CDR3: CASSRGQTKNTEAFF
size: .; V: TRBV18; J: TRBJ1-2; D: .; DNA: TGTGCCAGCTCACCAACAACTAGGGAGGGCTATGGCTACACCTTC; CDR3: CASSPTTREGYGYTF
size: .; V: TRBV19; J: TRBJ2-5; D: .; DNA: TGTGCCAGTAGTACAACAGGCGGCGAGACCCAGTACTTC; CDR3: CASSTTGGETQYF
size: .; V: TRBV7-9; J: TRBJ1-5; D: .; DNA: TGTGCCAGCAGCTTATGGGGGTACGTCGGTAATCAGCCCCAGCATTTT; CDR3: CASSLWGYVGNQPQHF
size: .; V: TRBV7-9; J: TRBJ2-3; D: TRBD1; DNA: TGTGCCAGCAGCCGGGACAGGGGGCAAGATACGCAGTATTTT; CDR3: CASSRDRGQDTQYF
size: .; V: TRBV19; J: TRBJ1-2; D: .; DNA: TGTGCCAGTAGTGAGGGGCCTGAACCTACTTGGGGCTACACCTTC; CDR3: CASSEGPEPTWGYTF
size: .; V: TRBV14; J: TRBJ1-1; D: .; DNA: TGTGCCAGCAGCCTAAGAGGGTTAGTGGCTGAAGCTTTCTTT; CDR3: CASSLRGLVAEAFF
size: .; V: TRBV5-6; J: TRBJ2-5; D: TRBD2; DNA: TGTGCCAGCAGCTTGGGAGCGGGAGGGCCGTTGGAGACCCAGTACTTC; CDR3: CASSLGAGGPLETQYF
size: .; V: TRBV19; J: TRBJ1-1; D: .; DNA: TGTGCCAGTAGTATATCTGCGGGGAGTGAAGCTTTCTTT; CDR3: CASSISAGSEAFF
size: .; V: TRBV30; J: TRBJ2-2; D: .; DNA: TGTGCCTGGAGTGAAGACACCGGGGAGCTGTTTTTT; CDR3: CAWSEDTGELFF
size: .; V: TRBV18; J: TRBJ1-2; D: .; DNA: TGTGCCAGCTCGCCGAACCAGGGGGGCTACACCTTC; CDR3: CASSPNQGGYTF
size: .; V: TRBV14; J: TRBJ2-3; D: .; DNA: TGTGCCAGCAGCCAAGCCTTTGGGACAAGAATAGATACGCAGTATTTT; CDR3: CASSQAFGTRIDTQYF
size: many; V: TRBV6-6; J: TRBJ2-5; D: .; DNA: TGTGCCAGCAGCCGACTCCGGGTCCCCCAAGAGACCCAGTACTTC; CDR3: CASSRLRVPQETQYF
size: .; V: TRBV19; J: TRBJ1-2; D: .; DNA: TGTGCCAGTAGTATAGCAGGGTCTAACTATGGCTACACCTTC; CDR3: CASSIAGSNYGYTF
size: .; V: TRBV6-6; J: TRBJ1-5; D: TRBD1; DNA: TGTGCCAGCAGCAGACAGGGGGGGGACAATCAGCCCCAGCATTTT; CDR3: CASSRQGGDNQPQHF
size: .; V: TRBV6-1; J: TRBJ1-4; D: .; DNA: TGTGCCAGCAGGATAGACAGCAGACCCCATGAAAAACTGTTTTTT; CDR3: CASRIDSRPHEKLFF
size: .; V: TRBV18; J: TRBJ2-2; D: TRBD2; DNA: TGTGCCAGCTCCCATAGAGGACTAGCGGTATCCCTCCGTCTATCGAACACCGGGGAGCTGTTTTTT; CDR3: CASSHRGLAVSLRLSNTGELFF
size: .; V: TRBV7-6; J: TRBJ2-7; D: .; DNA: TGTGCCAGCAGCAAGGGGGGGACCGAGCAGTACTTC; CDR3: CASSKGGTEQYF
size: .; V: TRBV28; J: TRBJ2-3; D: .; DNA: TGTGCCAGCAGTTTATATAAGGATACGCAGTATTTT; CDR3: CASSLYKDTQYF
size: .; V: TRBV10-3; J: TRBJ2-7; D: .; DNA: TGTGCCATCAGTGGGTCGGCCTACGAGCAGTACTTC; CDR3: CAISGSAYEQYF
size: .; V: TRBV11-3; J: TRBJ2-7; D: .; DNA: TGTGCCAGCATGGCGGGGTACGAGCAGTACTTC; CDR3: CASMAGYEQYF
size: .; V: TRBV6-1; J: TRBJ2-7; D: TRBD2; DNA: TGTGCCAGCAGTGTTGGGACTAGCGGGAGGTTCTACGAGCAGTACTTC; CDR3: CASSVGTSGRFYEQYF
size: .; V: TRBV28; J: TRBJ2-7; D: .; DNA: TGTGCCAGCAGTTTCCGCGGTGAGCAGTACTTC; CDR3: CASSFRGEQYF
size: .; V: TRBV28; J: TRBJ1-4; D: .; DNA: TGTGCCAGCAGTCCTGTTAATGAAAAACTGTTTTTT; CDR3: CASSPVNEKLFF
size: once; V: TRBV7-9; J: TRBJ1-4; D: .; DNA: TGTGCCAGCAGCTTCGCGATATCAGAAAAACTGTTTTTT; CDR3: CASSFAISEKLFF
size: .; V: TRBV7-9; J: TRBJ2-7; D: .; DNA: TGTGCCAGCAGCTTAGTGTGGGACGCTAACTACGAGCAGTACTTC; CDR3: CASSLVWDANYEQYF
size: .; V: TRBV7-3; J: TRBJ2-2; D: .; DNA: TGTGCCAGCAGCTCGCAGGGGCGGACGAACACCGGGGAGCTGTTTTTT; CDR3: CASSSQGRTNTGELFF
size: .; V: TRBV5-1; J: TRBJ1-2; D: .; DNA: TGCGCCAGCAGCCAAGGCTCGGGGGAAAGGGGAGGCTACACCTTC; CDR3: CASSQGSGERGGYTF
size: .; V: TRBV7-9; J: TRBJ1-1; D: .; DNA: TGTGCCAGCAGCTTATCGCTTCCCAGAGGTATCACTGAAGCTTTCTTT; CDR3: CASSLSLPRGITEAFF
size: .; V: TRBV18; J: TRBJ1-4; D: TRBD1; DNA: TGTGCCAGCTCACCATTTCAGGGGGACGATGAAAAACTGTTTTTT; CDR3: CASSPFQGDDEKLFF
size: .; V: TRBV7-3; J: TRBJ1-2; D: .; DNA: TGTGCCACCGAGGGTGACGGCTATGGCTACACCTTC; CDR3: CATEGDGYGYTF
size: .; V: TRBV28; J: TRBJ2-3; D: .; DNA: TGTGCCAGCAGTTTATGGATTGAGACAGGGAGGGATACGCAGTATTTT; CDR3: CASSLWIETGRDTQYF
size: .; V: TRBV11-3; J: TRBJ2-3; D: TRBD2; DNA: TGTGCCAGCAGCTTAGGTGGGAGGGCCTCGGGGCAGTATTTT; CDR3: CASSLGGRASGQYF
size: .; V: TRBV5-1; J: TRBJ2-5; D: TRBD1; DNA: TGCGCCAGCAGCCCCGGGACAGGGGGGACCCAAGAGACCCAGTACTTC; CDR3: CASSPGTGGTQETQYF
size: .; V: TRBV9; J: TRBJ1-3; D: .; DNA: TGTGCCAGCAGCGCCAGGGCGGTAGAAAACACCATATATTTT; CDR3: CASSARAVENTIYF
size: .; V: TRBV28; J: TRBJ2-1; D: TRBD2; DNA: TGTGCCAGCAGCTTGGGCGGGAGTGCATACAATGAGCAGTTCTTC; CDR3: CASSLGGSAYNEQFF
size: .; V: TRBV5-1; J: TRBJ1-4; D: .; DNA: TGCGCCAGCAGCTTGGGTGGGGCAACTAATGAAAAACTGTTTTTT; CDR3: CASSLGGATNEKLFF
size: .; V: TRBV7-2; J: TRBJ2-7; D: TRBD2; DNA: TGTGCCAGCAGCCGAACCGGACTAGCGGGGGGCTACGAGCAGTACTTC; CDR3: CASSRTGLAGGYEQYF
size: .; V: TRBV9; J: TRBJ2-7; D: .; DNA: TGTGCCAGCAGCGAAGGACAGCGGCGAGTCGAGCAGTACTTC; CDR3: CASSEGQRRVEQYF
size: .; V: TRBV20-1; J: TRBJ2-7; D: .; DNA: TGCAGTGCCCCACACAGCGAGCAGTACTTC; CDR3: CSAPHSEQYF
size: .; V: TRBV28; J: TRBJ1-1; D: .; DNA: TGTGCCAGCAGAGGGGGGGCCCGGAACACTGAAGCTTTCTTT; CDR3: CASRGGARNTEAFF
size: .; V: TRBV11-3; J: TRBJ2-3; D: .; DNA: TGTGCCAGCAGCTTAGGCGAACACCAGGGGGATACGCAGTATTTT; CDR3: CASSLGEHQGDTQYF
size: .; V: TRBV15; J: TRBJ2-7; D: TRBD1; DNA: TGTGCCACCAGCAGTCGGACAGGGGCGAAGGGCGAGCAGTACTTC; CDR3: CATSSRTGAKGEQYF
size: .; V: TRBV29-1; J: TRBJ2-7; D: .; DNA: TGCAGCGTTTCTACCTACTACGAGCAGTACTTC; CDR3: CSVSTYYEQYF